Each of the 21 T cell receptor beta chains below was sequenced from the same sample in a study of T-cell reconstitution after alpha-beta-depleted transplantation in children. Unique molecular identifiers were incorporated when the TCRbeta library was constructed. TCRdb used MiXCR to reprocess the PCR reads, holding one entry per CDR3 protein. The sample holds 150,000 to 200,000 distinct CDR3 sequences, roughly 15% seen once. The sample consisted of PBMCs from the stem cell graft donor, taken from the stem cell graft. These TCRs come from a human donor who donated a stem cell graft to a child with acute lymphoblastic leukemia.

The genes are TRBV6-5 and TRBJ1-1; the match to TRBD1 covers 7 bases. CDR1 MNHEY and CDR2 SVGAGI come from the germline V gene. CDR3 length: 15 amino acids. The junction had 5 bases not matched to a gene; V was cut back by 0 bases and J by 4 bases. The CDR3, as DNA: TGTGCCAGCAGTTACTCGATTGACAGGGTCACTGAAGCTTTCTTT. This gives the protein CASSYSIDRVTEAFF.

V and J are TRBV18 and TRBJ2-5, with 10 bases that match TRBD2. With V trimmed by 1 base and J by 0 bases, 5 bases remained unmatched. Germline lookup yields CDR1 KGHSH and CDR2 LQKENI. This CDR3 is 17 amino acids long. As DNA, the CDR3 is TGTGCCAGCTCACCACGTCCTAGCGGGGGATACCAAGAGACCCAGTACTTC. Its translation: CASSPRPSGGYQETQYF.

This clonotype was found many times. The rearrangement links TRBV7-9 to TRBJ2-1; D possibly corresponds to TRBD2 (5 bases). Germline V gene sequence: CDR1 SEHNR, CDR2 FQNEAQ (reference sequence). The ends were cut back, 5 bases at V and 7 bases at J, with 18 bases in the middle. The CDR3 has 15 amino acids. In nucleotides, the CDR3 is TGTGCCAGCAGCCCGGGGAACTACCTACAAAATGAGCAGTTCTTC. Translation: CASSPGNYLQNEQFF.

Concerning this clonotype: Being one base from a much bigger clone, this may be a read error. The rearrangement uses TRBV29-1 and TRBJ1-1, with TRBD1 as a possible D gene (5 bases). Germline V lookup: CDR1 SQVTM, CDR2 ANQGSEA. The CDR3 covers 15 residues. V lost 0 bases to trimming and J lost 5 bases, with 16 bases between them. The CDR3 nucleotides are TGCAGCGTTGAAGATCTGGGCAGGGTCGAAACTGAAGCTTTCTTT. Translation: CSVEDLGRVETEAFF.

Concerning this clonotype: One end of the junction is discordant with germline, which a read error may explain. V gene TRBV29-1 combines with J gene TRBJ2-3; D possibly matches TRBD1 or TRBD2 (6 bases each). CDR1 SQVTM and CDR2 ANQGSEA come from the germline V gene. This CDR3 is built from 14 residues. The CDR3 sequence: CSVFQGRPGDTRYF. In DNA, the CDR3 is TGCAGCGTCTTTCAGGGGCGTCCGGGAGATACGCGGTATTTT.

The gene calls are TRBV5-5 and TRBJ1-4; 8 bases are a match to TRBD1. Germline V gene sequence: CDR1 SGHKS, CDR2 YYEKEE (reference sequence). Trimming cost V 4 bases and J 1 base; bases outside gene matches: 6. This CDR3 region has 16 residues. The chain's CDR3 is CASSEQGVVTNEKLFF. DNA for the CDR3: TGTGCCAGCAGCGAACAGGGGGTGGTAACTAATGAAAAACTGTTTTTT.

This clonotype has at least ten counts. This rearrangement joins TRBV28 to TRBJ2-3, with 10 bases identical to TRBD2. This CDR3 is built from 14 residues. CDR1 MDHEN and CDR2 SYDVKM come from the germline V gene. V lost 1 base and J lost 15; bases outside the gene matches: 10. The CDR3 sequence: CASSLSSSGRAAYF. CDR3 in DNA: TGTGCCAGCAGTTTATCGTCCAGCGGGAGGGCGGCATATTTT.

This clonotype was picked up many times. The chain is built from TRBV5-1 and TRBJ2-1; 14 positions agree with TRBD2. This CDR3 comprises 19 residues. Unmatched junction bases numbered 12, after V lost 2 bases and J lost 5 bases. Germline CDR1 and CDR2: SGHRS and YFSETQ. The CDR3 region is CASSFAGTSGSPFNNEQFF. The CDR3 nucleotides read TGCGCCAGCAGCTTCGCCGGGACTAGCGGGAGTCCTTTCAACAATGAGCAGTTCTTC. Drawing the rest from reference TRBV5-1 and TRBJ2-1, the complete variable domain is KAGVTQTPRYLIKTRGQQVTLSCSPISGHRSVSWYQQTPGQGLQFLFEYFSETQRNKGNFPGRFSGRQFSNSRSEMNVSTLELGDSALYLCASSFAGTSGSPFNNEQFFGPGTRLTVL.

The table lists this clonotype with many counts. The rearrangement links TRBV6-2 or TRBV6-3 to TRBJ1-1; D remains unclear. The CDR3 runs 13 residues. V lost 2 bases and J 5 bases, leaving 9 bases between the germline ends. CDR1 and CDR2 (germline): MNHEY, SVGEGT. The CDR3 DNA is TGTGCCAGCAGTTACGGTCGTTGGACTGAAGCTTTCTTT. Its protein is CASSYGRWTEAFF.

This clonotype was counted many times. CDR3 bases: TGCGCCAGCAGCTTGGCCGGGGAAGGCAATCAGCCCCAGCATTTT. This encodes CASSLAGEGNQPQHF. J is TRBJ1-5 and V is TRBV5-1, with D unresolved. The CDR3 sequence is 15 residues long. Trimming took off 0 bases at V and 2 bases at J, with 9 bases between the two ends. Germline V lookup: CDR1 SGHRS, CDR2 YFSETQ.

This clonotype was counted ten times or more. The chain links TRBV18 to TRBJ2-1; 12 bases align to TRBD2. Germline CDR1 and CDR2: KGHSH and LQKENI. The CDR3 totals 16 residues. Trimming took 2 bases from V and 8 from J; bases not matched to a gene: 7. The CDR3 nucleotides read TGTGCCAGCTCACCAGGACTAGCGGGGAATGGGGATGAGCAGTTCTTC. This translates into CASSPGLAGNGDEQFF.

This clonotype was detected a few times. DNA for the CDR3: TGTGCCAGCAGTTACCGACAGGTCCCTTTCACAGATACGCAGTATTTT. It yields the protein CASSYRQVPFTDTQYF. The chain combines TRBV6-2 or TRBV6-3 with TRBJ2-3; D possibly corresponds to TRBD1 (6 bases). V lost 2 bases to trimming and J lost 2 bases, with 14 bases between them. Germline CDR1 and CDR2: MNHEY and SVGEGT. The CDR3 has 16 amino acids.

In its sample, this clonotype was seen many times. The chain combines TRBV10-3 with TRBJ2-3; TRBD2 matches at 8 bases. With 11 bases clipped from V and 1 base from J, the junction kept 5 bases outside the gene matches. Germline CDR1 is ENHRY and CDR2 is SYGVKD. The CDR3 totals 13 residues. The CDR3 DNA is TGTGCCGCCGGGCGGGGGGGCACAGATACGCAGTATTTT. Amino acids: CAAGRGGTDTQYF.

This clonotype has ten or more counts. The chain combines TRBV10-3 with TRBJ2-7, with TRBD2 identical over 9 bases. In germline, CDR1 is ENHRY, CDR2 SYGVKD. The trim removed 3 bases at V and 3 bases at J, leaving 6 bases unmatched. The CDR3 consists of 15 residues. The CDR3 bases are TGTGCCATCAGTGACGGGCTAGCGGGAAACTACGAGCAGTACTTC. Protein product: CAISDGLAGNYEQYF.

The gene calls are TRBV12-5 and TRBJ2-2; D is unresolved. CDR1 is LGHNT and CDR2 is FRNRAP in the germline V gene. V lost 5 bases and J lost 3, with 13 bases in between. The CDR3 spans 15 residues. The CDR3 sequence: CASGGWGSDTGELFF. The CDR3 region has the DNA TGTGCTAGTGGTGGGTGGGGATCGGACACCGGGGAGCTGTTTTTT.

The table lists this clonotype with many counts. The V gene is TRBV5-1, the J gene TRBJ2-1; TRBD1 matches at 8 bases. Trimming took 3 bases from V and 7 from J; bases not matched to a gene: 9. Germline V gene data show CDR1 as SGHRS and CDR2 as YFSETQ. The CDR3 runs to 15 residues. DNA of the CDR3: TGCGCCAGCAGCTCGACAGGGGCATTTGGTAATGAGCAGTTCTTC. This translates into CASSSTGAFGNEQFF.

The sample holds many counts of this clonotype. The rearrangement uses TRBV3-1 and TRBJ2-4; no clear D gene. V was cut by 1 base and J by 7 bases, with 11 bases left in between. The germline gives CDR1 LGHDT, CDR2 YNNKEL (reference sequence). This CDR3 region has 14 residues. The CDR3: CASSQVRSWNIQYF. CDR3 coding DNA: TGTGCCAGCAGCCAAGTTAGAAGCTGGAACATTCAGTACTTC.

This clonotype has at least ten counts. V is TRBV20-1 and J is TRBJ2-1; D gene unclear. Germline values: CDR1 DFQATT, CDR2 SNEGSKA (reference sequence). The CDR3 has 14 amino acids. V was pared by 0 bases and J by 6 bases, with 12 bases between. CDR3 sequence: CSARDLLAGNEQFF. The CDR3 DNA follows: TGCAGTGCTAGAGATCTCTTGGCTGGCAATGAGCAGTTCTTC.

Ten or more counts support this clonotype. This sequence joins TRBV2 and TRBJ2-1; 7 positions match TRBD2. Germline V gene data show CDR1 as SNHLY and CDR2 as FYNNEI. The CDR3 is 16 amino acids. With 4 bases clipped from V and 6 bases from J, the junction kept 12 bases outside the gene matches. The CDR3 DNA reads TGTGCCAGCAGTGTCCTTTGGGCGGGAGTAGGCAATGAGCAGTTCTTC. Translation gives CASSVLWAGVGNEQFF.

This clonotype was seen at least ten times. The chain is built from TRBV10-2 and TRBJ2-4; TRBD2 agrees at 8 bases. The CDR3 is 17 amino acids. V was clipped by 7 bases and J by 1 base; unmatched bases: 12. Germline values: CDR1 WSHSY, CDR2 SAAADI. This CDR3 is CASKATSGGGAKNIQYF. For the CDR3, the DNA is TGCGCCAGCAAAGCCACTAGCGGAGGGGGGGCCAAAAACATTCAGTACTTC.

The V and J genes are TRBV28 and TRBJ2-1, with D perhaps TRBD1 (6 bases). CDR1 MDHEN and CDR2 SYDVKM come from the germline V gene. The CDR3 sequence is 17 residues long. V gave up 10 bases and J gave up 6 bases, with 28 bases separating them. The CDR3: CAMGPGLRQDIPNEQFF. The CDR3 DNA follows: TGTGCCATGGGCCCCGGGCTCCGACAGGACATCCCCAATGAGCAGTTCTTC.